The 8 T cell receptor beta chains in this list originate from one sample, sequenced in a study of blood T cell repertoires in COVID-19. Sequencing was performed with immunoSEQ multiplex PCR; in TCRdb, only in-frame clones are kept and a portion is missing. The sample includes some 210,000 clones, 92% of them seen just once. Sequencing was done on a sample of peripheral blood. Receptors were obtained from a man younger than 45 with acute or convalescent COVID-19.

The chain employs TRBV11-2 and TRBJ2-2, with unresolved D. The germline CDR1 and CDR2 sequences are SGHAT and FQNNGV. This CDR3 is built from 15 residues. Trimming cost V 1 base and J 7 bases, with 13 bases left between them. This CDR3 is CASSLVAGSSGELFF. CDR3 bases: TGTGCCAGCAGCTTAGTCGCCGGGTCCAGCGGGGAGCTGTTTTTT.

The chain recombines TRBV28 with TRBJ2-7; D possibly corresponds to TRBD1 (6 bases). The CDR3 spans 12 residues. Germline assignment: CDR1 MDHEN and CDR2 SYDVKM. The V end lost 6 bases, the J end lost 7 bases, and 13 bases lay between the germline ends. The CDR3 loop reads CASRRQAGEQYF. Here the CDR3 DNA reads TGTGCCAGCAGGCGACAGGCTGGTGAGCAGTACTTC.

This sequence joins TRBV7-3 and TRBJ2-3; D might be TRBD2 (6 bases). CDR1 and CDR2 from the germline V gene are SGHTA and FQGTGA. This CDR3 has 16 residues. The V end was cut by 4 bases, the J end by 2 bases, with 16 bases between. In DNA form, the CDR3 reads TGTGCCAGCAGCTACGGACTAAGTCGGAACACAGATACGCAGTATTTT. Protein product: CASSYGLSRNTDTQYF.

The gene calls are TRBV28 and TRBJ1-5; no reliable D call. The germline CDR1 and CDR2 sequences are MDHEN and SYDVKM. Deletions cut 7 bases from V and 6 bases from J, with 13 bases between. CDR3 length: 13 amino acids. CDR3 sequence (DNA): TGTGCCAGCACCCGACGGGGTGGTCAGCCCCAGCATTTT. It translates to CASTRRGGQPQHF.

The genes are TRBV19 and TRBJ2-2, with a possible D match to TRBD1 (6 bases). V lost 7 bases and J 5 bases, leaving 17 bases between the germline ends. CDR3 length: 15 amino acids. Germline V gene sequence: CDR1 LNHDA, CDR2 SQIVND (reference sequence). The DNA for the CDR3 is TGTGCCAGTAATACAGGGAGCCGGGTTACCGGGGAGCTGTTTTTT. It is translated as CASNTGSRVTGELFF.

The chain couples TRBV5-1 to TRBJ2-1, with 15 bases lining up with TRBD2. Germline V gene sequence: CDR1 SGHRS, CDR2 YFSETQ. The CDR3 length is 15 residues. Trimming cost V 5 bases and J 8 bases; bases outside gene matches: 5. CDR3 sequence reads: CASRPGTSGRYEQFF. CDR3 coding DNA: TGCGCCAGCAGACCCGGGACTAGCGGGAGGTATGAGCAGTTCTTC. The variable domain in full, with the rest retrieved from reference TRBV5-1 and TRBJ2-1, is KAGVTQTPRYLIKTRGQQVTLSCSPISGHRSVSWYQQTPGQGLQFLFEYFSETQRNKGNFPGRFSGRQFSNSRSEMNVSTLELGDSALYLCASRPGTSGRYEQFFGPGTRLTVL.

A few counts support this clone. The chain joins TRBV28 to TRBJ1-5; tentative D call: TRBD1 (6 bases). Germline V gene sequence: CDR1 MDHEN, CDR2 SYDVKM. V was cut by 6 bases and J by 3 bases, with 15 bases left in between. The CDR3 spans 15 residues. The CDR3 DNA is TGTGCCAGCAGGGACAGTCGATCAAACAATCAGCCCCAGCATTTT. Translating gives CASRDSRSNNQPQHF.

This clone was seen a single time. This chain joins TRBV9 and TRBJ2-3; 7 bases line up with TRBD1. This CDR3 has 16 amino acids. After removal of 4 bases from V and 2 bases from J, the junction contained 10 bases not matched to a gene. CDR1 and CDR2 (germline): SGDLS, YYNGEE. CDR3 protein: CASSPRQGPPTDTQYF. The DNA for the CDR3 is TGTGCCAGCAGCCCTAGACAGGGACCCCCCACAGATACGCAGTATTTT.